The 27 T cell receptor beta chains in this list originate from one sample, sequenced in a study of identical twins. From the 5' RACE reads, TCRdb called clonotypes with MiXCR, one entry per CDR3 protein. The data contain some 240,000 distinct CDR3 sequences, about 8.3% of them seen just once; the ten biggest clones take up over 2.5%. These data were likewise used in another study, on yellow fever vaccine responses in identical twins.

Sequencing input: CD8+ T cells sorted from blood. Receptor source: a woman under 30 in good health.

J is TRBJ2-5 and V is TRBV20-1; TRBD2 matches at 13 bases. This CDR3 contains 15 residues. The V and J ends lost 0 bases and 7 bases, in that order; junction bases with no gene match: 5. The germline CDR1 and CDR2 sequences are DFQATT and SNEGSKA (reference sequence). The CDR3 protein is CSARERLAGGVTQYF. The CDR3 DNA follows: TGCAGTGCTAGAGAACGACTAGCGGGGGGTGTGACCCAGTACTTC.

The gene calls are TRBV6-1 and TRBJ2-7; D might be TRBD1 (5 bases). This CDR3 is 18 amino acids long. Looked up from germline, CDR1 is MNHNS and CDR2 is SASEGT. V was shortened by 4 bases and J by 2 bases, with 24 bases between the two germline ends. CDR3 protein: CASSGYSAGSPSPYEQYF. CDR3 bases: TGTGCCAGCAGTGGCTACAGCGCAGGGTCCCCTTCTCCCTACGAGCAGTACTTC.

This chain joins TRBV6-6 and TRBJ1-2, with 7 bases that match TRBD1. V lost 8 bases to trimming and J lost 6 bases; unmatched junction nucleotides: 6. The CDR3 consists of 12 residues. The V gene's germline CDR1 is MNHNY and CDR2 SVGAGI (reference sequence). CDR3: CASLKGADGYTF. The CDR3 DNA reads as TGTGCCAGCCTTAAGGGGGCGGATGGCTACACCTTC.

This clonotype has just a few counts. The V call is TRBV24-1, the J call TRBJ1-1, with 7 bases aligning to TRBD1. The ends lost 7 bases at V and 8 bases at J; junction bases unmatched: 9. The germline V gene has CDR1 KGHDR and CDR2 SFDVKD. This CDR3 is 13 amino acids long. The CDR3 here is CATRPGGSTEAFF. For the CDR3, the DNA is TGTGCCACCAGGCCAGGGGGATCCACCGAAGCTTTCTTT.

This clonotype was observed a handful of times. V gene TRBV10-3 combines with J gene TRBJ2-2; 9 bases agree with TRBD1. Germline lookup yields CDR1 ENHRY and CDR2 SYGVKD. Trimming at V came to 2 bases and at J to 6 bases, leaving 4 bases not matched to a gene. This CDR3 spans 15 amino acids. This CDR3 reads CAISEPGTGSGELFF. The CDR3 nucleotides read TGTGCCATCAGTGAGCCCGGGACAGGGTCCGGGGAGCTGTTTTTT.

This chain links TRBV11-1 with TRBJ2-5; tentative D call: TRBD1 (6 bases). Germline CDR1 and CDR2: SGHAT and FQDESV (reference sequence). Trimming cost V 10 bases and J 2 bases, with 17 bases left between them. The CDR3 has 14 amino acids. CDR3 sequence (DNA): TGTGCCACCCAGGGGCCTGAGCATCAAGAGACCCAGTACTTC. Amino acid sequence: CATQGPEHQETQYF.

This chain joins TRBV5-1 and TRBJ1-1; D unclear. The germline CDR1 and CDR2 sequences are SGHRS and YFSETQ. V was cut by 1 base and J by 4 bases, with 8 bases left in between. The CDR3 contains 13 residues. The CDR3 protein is CASSLSESTEAFF. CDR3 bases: TGCGCCAGCAGCTTGAGCGAGAGCACTGAAGCTTTCTTT.

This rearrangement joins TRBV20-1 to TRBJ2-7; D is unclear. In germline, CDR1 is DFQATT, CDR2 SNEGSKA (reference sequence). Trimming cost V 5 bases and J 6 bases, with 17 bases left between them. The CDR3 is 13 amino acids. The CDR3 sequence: CSAPGTAWTEQYF. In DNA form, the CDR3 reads TGCAGTGCTCCCGGAACAGCGTGGACCGAGCAGTACTTC.

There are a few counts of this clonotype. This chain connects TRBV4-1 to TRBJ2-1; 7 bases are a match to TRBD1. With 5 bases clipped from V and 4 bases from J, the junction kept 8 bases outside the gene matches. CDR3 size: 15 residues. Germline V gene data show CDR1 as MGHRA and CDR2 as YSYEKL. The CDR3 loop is CASSFPGTVYNEQFF. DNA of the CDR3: TGCGCCAGCAGCTTTCCCGGGACAGTGTACAATGAGCAGTTCTTC.

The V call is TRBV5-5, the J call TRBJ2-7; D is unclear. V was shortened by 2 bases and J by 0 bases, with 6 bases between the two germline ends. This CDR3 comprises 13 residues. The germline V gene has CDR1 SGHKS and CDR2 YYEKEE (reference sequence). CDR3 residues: CASSFDVSYEQYF. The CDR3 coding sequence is TGTGCCAGCAGCTTTGATGTCTCCTACGAGCAGTACTTC.

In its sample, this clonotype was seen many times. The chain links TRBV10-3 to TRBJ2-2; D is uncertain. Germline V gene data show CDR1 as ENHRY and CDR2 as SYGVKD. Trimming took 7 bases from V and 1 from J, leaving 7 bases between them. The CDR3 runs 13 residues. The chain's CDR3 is CAINPQNTGELFF. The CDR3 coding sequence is TGTGCCATCAATCCACAGAACACCGGGGAGCTGTTTTTT.

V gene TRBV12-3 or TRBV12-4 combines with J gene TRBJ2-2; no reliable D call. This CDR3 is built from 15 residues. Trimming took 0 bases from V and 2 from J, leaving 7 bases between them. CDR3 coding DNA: TGTGCCAGCAGTTTAGCGGATCTAAACACCGGGGAGCTGTTTTTT. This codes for CASSLADLNTGELFF.

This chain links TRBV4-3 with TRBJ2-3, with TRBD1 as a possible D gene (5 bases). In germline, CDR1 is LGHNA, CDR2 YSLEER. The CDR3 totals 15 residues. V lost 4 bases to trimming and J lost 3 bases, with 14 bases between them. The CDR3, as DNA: TGCGCCAGCAGCCCAGGGATTTCACCTACAGATACGCAGTATTTT. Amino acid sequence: CASSPGISPTDTQYF.

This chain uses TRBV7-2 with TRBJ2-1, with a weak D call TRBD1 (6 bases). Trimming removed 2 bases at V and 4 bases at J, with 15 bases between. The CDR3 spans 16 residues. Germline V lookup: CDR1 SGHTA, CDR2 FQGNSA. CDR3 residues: CASSLLEGDRYNEQFF. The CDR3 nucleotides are TGTGCCAGCAGCTTACTTGAGGGGGATCGATACAATGAGCAGTTCTTC.

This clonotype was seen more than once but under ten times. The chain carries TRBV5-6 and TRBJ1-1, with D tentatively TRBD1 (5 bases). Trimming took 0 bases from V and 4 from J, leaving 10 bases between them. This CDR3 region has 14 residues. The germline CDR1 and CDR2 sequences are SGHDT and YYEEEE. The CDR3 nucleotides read TGTGCCAGCAGCTTGGTTTCGGGGGTCACTGAAGCTTTCTTT. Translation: CASSLVSGVTEAFF. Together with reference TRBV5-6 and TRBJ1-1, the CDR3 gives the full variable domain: DAGVTQSPTHLIKTRGQQVTLRCSPKSGHDTVSWYQQALGQGPQFIFQYYEEEERQRGNFPDRFSGHQFPNYSSELNVNALLLGDSALYLCASSLVSGVTEAFFGQGTRLTVV.

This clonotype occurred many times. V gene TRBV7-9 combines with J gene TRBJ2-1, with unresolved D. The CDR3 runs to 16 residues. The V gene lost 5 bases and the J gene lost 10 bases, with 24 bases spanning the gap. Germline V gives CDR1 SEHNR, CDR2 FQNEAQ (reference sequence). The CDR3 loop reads CASSPPRTLRPSEQFF. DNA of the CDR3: TGTGCCAGCAGCCCCCCCAGAACACTCCGCCCGAGCGAGCAGTTCTTC.

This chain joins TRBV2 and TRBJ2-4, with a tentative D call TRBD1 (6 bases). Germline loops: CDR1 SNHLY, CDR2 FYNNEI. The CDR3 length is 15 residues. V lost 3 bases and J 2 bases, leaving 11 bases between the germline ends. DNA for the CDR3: TGTGCCAGCAGTGATTACAGGGACACCAAAAACATTCAGTACTTC. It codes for CASSDYRDTKNIQYF.

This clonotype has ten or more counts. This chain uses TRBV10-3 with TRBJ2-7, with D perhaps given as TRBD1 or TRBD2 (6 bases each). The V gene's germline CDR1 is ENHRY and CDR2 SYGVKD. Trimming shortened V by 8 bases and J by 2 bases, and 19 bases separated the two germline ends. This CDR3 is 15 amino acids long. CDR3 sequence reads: CAIGVRRGQAYEQYF. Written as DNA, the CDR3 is TGTGCCATCGGGGTAAGGAGGGGACAAGCCTACGAGCAGTACTTC.

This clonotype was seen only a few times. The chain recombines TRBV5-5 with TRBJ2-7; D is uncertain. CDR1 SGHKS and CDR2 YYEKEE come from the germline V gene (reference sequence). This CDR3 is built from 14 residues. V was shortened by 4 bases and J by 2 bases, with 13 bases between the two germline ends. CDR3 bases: TGTGCCAGCAGCCCCGGCAGCCGTCCCTACGAGCAGTACTTC. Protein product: CASSPGSRPYEQYF.

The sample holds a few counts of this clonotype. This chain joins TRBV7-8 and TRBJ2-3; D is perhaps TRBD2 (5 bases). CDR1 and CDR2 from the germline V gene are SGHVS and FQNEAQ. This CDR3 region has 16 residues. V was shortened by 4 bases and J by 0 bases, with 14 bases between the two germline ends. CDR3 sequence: CASSSLTGISTDTQYF. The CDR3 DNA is TGTGCCAGCAGCTCCCTGACGGGGATTAGCACAGATACGCAGTATTTT. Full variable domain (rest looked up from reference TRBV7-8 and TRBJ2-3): GAGVSQSPRYKVAKRGQDVALRCDPISGHVSLFWYQQALGQGPEFLTYFQNEAQLDKSGLPSDRFFAERPEGSVSTLKIQRTQQEDSAVYLCASSSLTGISTDTQYFGPGTRLTVL.

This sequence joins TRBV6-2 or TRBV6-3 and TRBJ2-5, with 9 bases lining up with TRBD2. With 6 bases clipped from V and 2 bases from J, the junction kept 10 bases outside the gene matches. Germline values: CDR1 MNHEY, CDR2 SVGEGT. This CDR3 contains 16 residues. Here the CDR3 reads CASRRPFLAGQETQYF. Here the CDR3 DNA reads TGTGCCAGCAGGCGACCCTTCCTAGCGGGGCAAGAGACCCAGTACTTC.

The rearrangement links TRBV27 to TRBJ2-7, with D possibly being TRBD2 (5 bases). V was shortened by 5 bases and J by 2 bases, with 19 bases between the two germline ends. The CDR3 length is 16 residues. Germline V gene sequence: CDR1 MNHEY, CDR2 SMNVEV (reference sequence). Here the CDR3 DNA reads TGTGCCAGCAGTGGACTTACCTCCGAGTTCCCCTACGAGCAGTACTTC. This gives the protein CASSGLTSEFPYEQYF.

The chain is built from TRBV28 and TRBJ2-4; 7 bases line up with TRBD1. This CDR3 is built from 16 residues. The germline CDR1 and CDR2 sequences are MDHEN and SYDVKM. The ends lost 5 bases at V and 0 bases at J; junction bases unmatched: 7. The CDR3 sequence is CASSRTGDLAKNIQYF. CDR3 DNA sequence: TGTGCCAGCAGTAGAACAGGGGATCTAGCCAAAAACATTCAGTACTTC.

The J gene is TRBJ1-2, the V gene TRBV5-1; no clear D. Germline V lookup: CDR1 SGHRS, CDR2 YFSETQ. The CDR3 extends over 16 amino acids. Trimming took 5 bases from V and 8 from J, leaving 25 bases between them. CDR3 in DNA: TGCGCCAGCAGTCCGGACGGACTATGGGATTTTTACGGCTACACCTTC. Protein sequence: CASSPDGLWDFYGYTF.

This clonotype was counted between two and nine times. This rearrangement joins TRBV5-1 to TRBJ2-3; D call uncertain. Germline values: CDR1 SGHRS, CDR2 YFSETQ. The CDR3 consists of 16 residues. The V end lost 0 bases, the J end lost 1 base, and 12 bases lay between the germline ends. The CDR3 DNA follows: TGCGCCAGCAGCTTGGCCGTGACTGGGGGCACAGATACGCAGTATTTT. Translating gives CASSLAVTGGTDTQYF.

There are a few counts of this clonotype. The CDR3 loop is CASSLAHGRTSSYEQYF. CDR3 DNA: TGTGCCAGCAGCTTAGCCCACGGGCGTACTAGCTCCTACGAGCAGTACTTC. The genes are TRBV7-6 and TRBJ2-7; D is perhaps TRBD2 (5 bases). This CDR3 spans 17 amino acids. V lost 0 bases and J 0 bases, leaving 15 bases between the germline ends. Germline CDR1 and CDR2: SGHVS and FNYEAQ. The full variable domain, its missing parts supplied by reference TRBV7-6 and TRBJ2-7, is GAGVSQSPRYKVTKRGQDVALRCDPISGHVSLYWYRQALGQGPEFLTYFNYEAQQDKSGLPNDRFSAERPEGSISTLTIQRTEQRDSAMYRCASSLAHGRTSSYEQYFGPGTRLTVT.

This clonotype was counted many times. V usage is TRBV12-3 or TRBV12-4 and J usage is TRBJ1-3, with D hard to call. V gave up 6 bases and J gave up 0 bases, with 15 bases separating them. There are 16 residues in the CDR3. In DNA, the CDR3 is TGTGCCAGCAGGGCGGCTTCAGCTAGCTCTGGAAACACCATATATTTT. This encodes CASRAASASSGNTIYF.